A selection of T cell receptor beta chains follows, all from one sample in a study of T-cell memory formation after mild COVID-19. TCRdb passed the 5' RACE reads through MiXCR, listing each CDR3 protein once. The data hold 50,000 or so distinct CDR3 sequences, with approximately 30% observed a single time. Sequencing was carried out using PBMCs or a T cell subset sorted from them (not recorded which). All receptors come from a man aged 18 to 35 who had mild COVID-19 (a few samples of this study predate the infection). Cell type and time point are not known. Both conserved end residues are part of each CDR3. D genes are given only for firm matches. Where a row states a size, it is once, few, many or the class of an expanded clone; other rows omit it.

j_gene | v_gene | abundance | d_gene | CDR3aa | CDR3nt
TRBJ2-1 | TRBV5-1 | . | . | CASLAPDLQFF | TGCGCCAGCCTGGCTCCGGACCTGCAGTTCTTC
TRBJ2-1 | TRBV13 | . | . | CASSPGGDEQFF | TGTGCCAGCAGCCCAGGAGGGGATGAGCAGTTCTTC
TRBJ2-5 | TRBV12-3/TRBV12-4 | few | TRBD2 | CASRRTSGGEETQYF | TGTGCCAGCAGACGGACTAGCGGGGGAGAAGAGACCCAGTACTTC
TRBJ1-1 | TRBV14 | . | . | CASSHSAGGQGLTEAFF | TGTGCCAGCAGCCATTCGGCCGGCGGGCAGGGCCTCACTGAAGCTTTCTTT
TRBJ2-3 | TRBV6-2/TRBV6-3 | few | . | CASSPADTQYF | TGTGCCAGCAGCCCAGCGGATACGCAGTATTTT
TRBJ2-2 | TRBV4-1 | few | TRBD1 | CASSQLRTGDGGELFF | TGCGCCAGCAGCCAACTTAGGACAGGGGATGGCGGGGAGCTGTTTTTT
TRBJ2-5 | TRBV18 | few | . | CASSPSQPQETQYF | TGTGCCAGCTCACCCTCACAACCCCAAGAGACCCAGTACTTC
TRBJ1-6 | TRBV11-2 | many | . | CASSLDRVFSPLHF | TGTGCCAGCAGCTTAGACAGGGTTTTCTCACCCCTCCACTTT
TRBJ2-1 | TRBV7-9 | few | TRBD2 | CATLGGGKPNEQFF | TGTGCCACCCTCGGCGGGGGGAAGCCCAATGAGCAGTTCTTC
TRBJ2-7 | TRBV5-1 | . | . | CASSLGISGYEQYF | TGCGCCAGCAGCCTGGGGATCTCCGGCTACGAGCAGTACTTC
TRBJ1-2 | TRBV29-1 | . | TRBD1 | CSVGPTGANYGYTF | TGCAGCGTTGGGCCGACAGGGGCTAACTATGGCTACACCTTC
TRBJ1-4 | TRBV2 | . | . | CASWGRLNEKLFF | TGTGCCAGCTGGGGCCGTCTTAATGAAAAACTGTTTTTT
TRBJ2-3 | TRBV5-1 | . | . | CASRTDLDTQYF | TGCGCCAGCCGGACAGATCTAGATACGCAGTATTTT
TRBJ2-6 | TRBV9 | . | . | CASSDTRSGANVLTF | TGTGCCAGCAGCGACACACGGTCTGGGGCCAACGTCCTGACTTTC
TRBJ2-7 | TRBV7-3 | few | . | CASSLGDGYEQYF | TGTGCCAGCAGCTTAGGGGACGGCTACGAGCAGTACTTC
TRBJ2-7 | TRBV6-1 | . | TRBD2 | CASAARKGGGTYEQYF | TGTGCCAGCGCCGCTAGGAAAGGCGGGGGTACCTACGAGCAGTACTTC
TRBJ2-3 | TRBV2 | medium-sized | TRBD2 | CASSEGQRGGLGTDTQYF | TGTGCCAGCAGTGAAGGCCAGCGGGGGGGCCTCGGGACAGATACGCAGTATTTT
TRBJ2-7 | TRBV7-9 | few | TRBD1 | CASRSTGTGISYEQYF | TGTGCCAGCAGATCTACCGGGACAGGTATTTCCTACGAGCAGTACTTC
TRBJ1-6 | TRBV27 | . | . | CASSTYDNSPLHF | TGTGCCAGCAGTACCTATGATAATTCACCCCTCCACTTT
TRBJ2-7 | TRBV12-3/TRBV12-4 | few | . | CASTTGQNFPYEQYF | TGTGCCAGCACCACAGGACAAAATTTTCCCTACGAGCAGTACTTC
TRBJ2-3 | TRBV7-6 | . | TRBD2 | CASSLSGEPPGDTQYF | TGTGCCAGCAGCCTTAGCGGGGAACCCCCCGGAGATACGCAGTATTTT
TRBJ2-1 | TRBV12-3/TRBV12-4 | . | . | CASGSGEQFF | TGTGCCAGCGGGTCGGGAGAGCAGTTCTTC
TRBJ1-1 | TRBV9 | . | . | CASSVGVALNTEAFF | TGTGCCAGCAGCGTAGGAGTGGCCCTGAACACTGAAGCTTTCTTT
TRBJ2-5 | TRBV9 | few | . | CASSPFSGVETQYF | TGTGCCAGCAGCCCATTTTCGGGGGTGGAGACCCAGTACTTC
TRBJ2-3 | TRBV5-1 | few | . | CASRTGSRSTDTQYF | TGCGCCAGCAGAACAGGGTCGCGGAGCACAGATACGCAGTATTTT
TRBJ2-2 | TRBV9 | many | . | CASSVGEQPNTGELFF | TGTGCCAGCAGCGTAGGGGAACAGCCGAACACCGGGGAGCTGTTTTTT
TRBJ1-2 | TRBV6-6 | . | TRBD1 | CASSFGQADPVF | TGTGCCAGCAGTTTCGGACAGGCAGATCCGGTCTTC
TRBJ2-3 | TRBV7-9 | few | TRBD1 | CASSSRLDRLDTQYF | TGTGCCAGCAGCTCCCGACTGGACAGGCTCGATACGCAGTATTTT
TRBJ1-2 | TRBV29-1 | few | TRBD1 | CSVRQGVYGYTF | TGCAGCGTTCGACAGGGAGTCTATGGCTACACCTTC
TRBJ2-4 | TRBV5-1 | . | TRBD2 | CASSTVGLDNIQYF | TGCGCCAGCAGCACTGTCGGACTAGATAACATTCAGTACTTC
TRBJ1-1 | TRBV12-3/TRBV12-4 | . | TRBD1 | CASSQGTGDAFF | TGTGCCAGCAGCCAAGGGACAGGAGACGCTTTCTTT
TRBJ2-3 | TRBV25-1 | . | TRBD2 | CASRRGGGDTQYF | TGTGCCAGCAGGCGGGGGGGCGGGGATACGCAGTATTTT
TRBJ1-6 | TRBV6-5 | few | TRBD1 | CAIGDRGNSPLHF | TGTGCCATCGGGGACAGGGGTAATTCACCCCTCCACTTT
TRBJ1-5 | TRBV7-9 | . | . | CASSNRTGNQPQHF | TGTGCCAGCAGCAACAGGACGGGGAATCAGCCCCAGCATTTT
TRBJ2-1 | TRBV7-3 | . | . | CASSALGPGAYNEQFF | TGTGCCAGCAGCGCCCTAGGCCCGGGCGCTTACAATGAGCAGTTCTTC
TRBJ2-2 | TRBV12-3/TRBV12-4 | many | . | CASSQSVSTTGELFF | TGTGCCAGCAGTCAATCGGTATCTACCACCGGGGAGCTGTTTTTT
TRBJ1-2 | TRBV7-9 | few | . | CASSLGRRQGGHGYTF | TGTGCCAGCAGCCTAGGTCGTCGGCAGGGCGGGCATGGCTACACCTTC
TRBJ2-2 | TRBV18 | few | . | CASSPAGREDTGELFF | TGTGCCAGCTCACCAGCTGGCAGGGAGGACACCGGGGAGCTGTTTTTT
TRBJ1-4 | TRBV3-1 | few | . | CASSRFRGAQRDEKLFF | TGTGCCAGCAGCCGTTTTCGGGGGGCGCAACGGGATGAAAAACTGTTTTTT
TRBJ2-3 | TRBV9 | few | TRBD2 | CASSLSGGTVADTQYF | TGTGCCAGCAGCTTAAGCGGGGGTACTGTAGCAGATACGCAGTATTTT
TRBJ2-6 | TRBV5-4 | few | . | CASLFGPGANVLTF | TGTGCCAGCCTATTTGGGCCAGGGGCCAACGTCCTGACTTTC
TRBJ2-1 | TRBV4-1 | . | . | CASSQVIRDEQFF | TGCGCCAGCAGCCAAGTCATACGGGACGAGCAGTTCTTC
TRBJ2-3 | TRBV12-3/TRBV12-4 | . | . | CASSPRTDTQYF | TGTGCCAGCAGTCCCCGCACAGATACGCAGTATTTT
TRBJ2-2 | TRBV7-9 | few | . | CASSHPETGELFF | TGTGCCAGCAGCCATCCCGAAACCGGGGAGCTGTTTTTT
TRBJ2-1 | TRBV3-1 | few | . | CASSQGAAGAVNEQFF | TGTGCCAGCAGCCAAGGTGCTGCGGGGGCCGTCAATGAGCAGTTCTTC
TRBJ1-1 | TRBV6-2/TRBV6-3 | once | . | CASSYREFGTEAFF | TGTGCCAGCAGTTACCGGGAGTTTGGCACTGAAGCTTTCTTT
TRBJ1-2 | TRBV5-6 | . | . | CASSLFRNYGYTF | TGTGCCAGCAGCTTGTTCCGGAACTATGGCTACACCTTC
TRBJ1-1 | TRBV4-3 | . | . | CASSQWAKDTEALF | TGCGCCAGCAGCCAATGGGCGAAGGACACTGAAGCCCTCTTT
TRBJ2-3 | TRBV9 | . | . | CASSVLGTDTQYF | TGTGCCAGCAGCGTCCTCGGCACAGATACGCAGTATTTT
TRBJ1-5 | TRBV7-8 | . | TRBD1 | CASSLGAGGYQPQHF | TGTGCCAGCAGCTTAGGGGCAGGGGGCTATCAGCCCCAGCATTTT
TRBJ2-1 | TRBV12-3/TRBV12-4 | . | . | CASRKSSGVYNEQFF | TGTGCCAGCAGGAAGTCCAGTGGGGTCTACAATGAGCAGTTCTTC
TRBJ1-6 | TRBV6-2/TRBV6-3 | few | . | CAPRPGPPAPLHF | TGTGCCCCCCGGCCCGGACCTCCGGCACCCCTCCACTTT
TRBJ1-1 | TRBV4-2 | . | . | CASSHKLSGTEAFF | TGTGCCAGCAGCCATAAGTTAAGCGGGACTGAAGCTTTCTTT
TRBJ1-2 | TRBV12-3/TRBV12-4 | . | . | CASSLGGPLGYTF | TGTGCCAGCAGTTTAGGAGGACCCTTGGGCTACACCTTC
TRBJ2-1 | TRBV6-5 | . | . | CASSSFFGQRHNEQFF | TGTGCCAGCAGTTCCTTTTTTGGACAGAGACACAATGAGCAGTTCTTC
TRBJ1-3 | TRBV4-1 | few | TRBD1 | CASSQGPGGMRSGNTIYF | TGCGCCAGCAGCCAAGGCCCAGGGGGGATGAGGTCTGGAAACACCATATATTTT
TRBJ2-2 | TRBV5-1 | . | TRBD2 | CASSPTSGGRNTGELFF | TGCGCCAGCAGCCCGACTAGCGGGGGCCGGAACACCGGGGAGCTGTTTTTT
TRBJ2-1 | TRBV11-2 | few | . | CASSLETNNEQFF | TGTGCCAGCAGCTTAGAAACGAACAATGAGCAGTTCTTC
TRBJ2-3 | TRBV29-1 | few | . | CSVDGVGPTPDTQYF | TGCAGCGTTGATGGGGTAGGCCCGACCCCGGATACGCAGTATTTT